This T cell receptor beta chain was captured by sequencing in a study of response to subunit inactivated influenza vaccine. This clonotype was detected a few times. Its antigen is still unknown. Using its own MiXCR run on the RT-PCR reads, TCRdb lists one record per CDR3 protein. The table lists 500,000 or so distinct CDR3 sequences, 16% of them singletons, with less than 4% in the top ten. The V gene's germline CDR1 is LGHNA and CDR2 YSLEER. The CDR3 is made up of 17 amino acids. Between the trimmed V and J ends, which lost 0 bases and 2 bases, there was a span of 15 bases. Study-level points and caveats: There was a suggestion from the authors that each seasonal influenza vaccination recruits few new T cells.

The J gene is TRBJ2-3, the V gene TRBV4-3, with a weak D call TRBD2 (5 bases). This sequence originates from a man aged 50 to 75 who received an inactivated influenza vaccine. The sequencing used CD4+ T cells sorted from PBMCs, collected less than 30 months after vaccination. The DNA for the CDR3 is TGCGCCAGCAGCCAAGATTGGAGACGGGGTTTCACAGATACGCAGTATTTT. This codes for CASSQDWRRGFTDTQYF.